A single sample is the source of the 23 T cell receptor beta chains below, sequenced in a study of T cell responses to AZD1222 COVID-19 vaccine. The table came from immunoSEQ multiplex PCR; TCRdb's copy has only in-frame clones and leaves some out. Here the sample spans about 160,000 clones, around 87% being singletons. The source was peripheral blood, collected on day 0 of AZD1222 vaccination. These receptors all stem from an adult in good health.

V is TRBV2 and J is TRBJ2-1; D is undetermined. From germline, CDR1 is SNHLY and CDR2 FYNNEI. The CDR3 totals 12 residues. V lost 4 bases to trimming and J lost 7 bases, with 8 bases between them. For the CDR3, the DNA is TGTGCCAGCAGTGGCACTGGAAATGAGCAGTTCTTC. Protein product: CASSGTGNEQFF.

Here the CDR3 reads CASSLGAQTINSPLHF. CDR3 DNA sequence: TGTGCCAGCAGCTTGGGTGCACAGACCATCAATTCACCCCTCCACTTT. The genes are TRBV5-6 and TRBJ1-6; no clear D. V lost 0 bases, J lost 7 bases, and 14 bases lay in between. Per germline, CDR1 SGHDT and CDR2 YYEEEE. This CDR3 spans 16 amino acids.

The V call is TRBV9, the J call TRBJ2-1, with D possibly being TRBD1 or TRBD2 (6 bases each). The CDR3 is 15 amino acids. The V gene lost 7 bases and the J gene lost 3 bases, with 17 bases spanning the gap. Germline V gene lookup returns CDR1 SGDLS and CDR2 YYNGEE. The CDR3 nucleotides read TGTGCCAGCTCTCAGGAGGGGGACCACTACAATGAGCAGTTCTTC. Its translation is CASSQEGDHYNEQFF.

The chain recombines TRBV18 with TRBJ2-1; D is unresolved. The V gene's germline CDR1 is KGHSH and CDR2 LQKENI. V gave up 3 bases and J gave up 10 bases, with 7 bases separating them. This CDR3 contains 11 residues. DNA of the CDR3: TGTGCCAGCTCACCGGATGGAGAGCAGTTCTTC. It is translated as CASSPDGEQFF.

This clone was recorded a few times. CDR3 sequence (DNA): TGTGCCAGCCATATGTGGGGCCGGGACAGGGAGGTATCCAAAAACATTCAGTACTTC. The encoded protein is CASHMWGRDREVSKNIQYF. The rearrangement uses TRBV19 and TRBJ2-4; 9 nucleotides line up with TRBD1. Trimming cost V 9 bases and J 2 bases; bases outside gene matches: 20. The CDR3 runs to 19 residues. Germline V gives CDR1 LNHDA, CDR2 SQIVND (reference sequence). Based on the CDR3 plus reference TRBV19 and TRBJ2-4, the full variable domain is DGGITQSPKYLFRKEGQNVTLSCEQNLNHDAMYWYRQDPGQGLRLIYYSQIVNDFQKGDIAEGYSVSREKKESFPLTVTSAQKNPTAFYLCASHMWGRDREVSKNIQYFGAGTRLSVL.

The rearrangement uses TRBV18 and TRBJ2-3; unclear D gene. The CDR3 covers 12 residues. Trimming took off 0 bases at V and 6 bases at J, with 4 bases between the two ends. Germline CDR1 KGHSH, CDR2 LQKENI. This chain's CDR3 is CASSPPIDTQYF. DNA for the CDR3: TGTGCCAGCTCACCACCAATCGATACGCAGTATTTT.

The chain recombines TRBV27 with TRBJ1-6; 7 positions agree with TRBD1. There are 14 residues in the CDR3. V lost 6 bases, J lost 10 bases, and 9 bases stayed unmatched. Germline lookup yields CDR1 MNHEY and CDR2 SMNVEV (reference sequence). The CDR3 DNA reads as TGTGCCAGCAGCCCCGACAGGGTAAGATCACCCCTCCACTTT. Amino acid sequence: CASSPDRVRSPLHF.

This clone has more than one count but fewer than ten. The chain combines TRBV19 with TRBJ1-1; no firm D call. V lost 3 bases, J lost 0 bases, and 14 bases lay in between. Germline lookup yields CDR1 LNHDA and CDR2 SQIVND (reference sequence). CDR3 size: 16 residues. The CDR3 bases are TGTGCCAGTAGTATCCTGGACGCGGTAATGAACACTGAAGCTTTCTTT. This sequence encodes CASSILDAVMNTEAFF.

The CDR3 is CASSLGETSNYGYTF. CDR3 sequence (DNA): TGTGCCAGCAGCTTAGGCGAGACCTCTAACTATGGCTACACCTTC. The chain joins TRBV7-9 to TRBJ1-2; D uncertain. The CDR3 spans 15 residues. Germline CDR1 reads SEHNR; CDR2 reads FQNEAQ (reference sequence). The germline V and J ends were trimmed by 1 base and 0 bases, with 9 bases remaining between them.

The chain recombines TRBV27 with TRBJ2-7; 12 bases fit TRBD1. Looked up from germline, CDR1 is MNHEY and CDR2 is SMNVEV (reference sequence). Trimming cost V 5 bases and J 5 bases; bases outside gene matches: 4. This CDR3 comprises 14 residues. CDR3 loop: CASSLGTGGHEQYF. CDR3 nucleotide sequence: TGTGCCAGCAGTCTAGGGACAGGGGGCCACGAGCAGTACTTC.

This sequence joins TRBV6-4 and TRBJ2-4, with D unresolved. The CDR3 is 13 amino acids. Trimming cost V 2 bases and J 5 bases, with 7 bases left between them. Germline loops: CDR1 MRHNA, CDR2 SNTAGT. CDR3 coding DNA: TGTGCCAGCAGTGACGGGCAGGAAAACATTCAGTACTTC. Its protein is CASSDGQENIQYF.

In its sample, this clone was seen once. The chain has TRBV6-1 and TRBJ2-3; D perhaps matches TRBD2 (6 bases). Between the trimmed V and J ends, which lost 3 bases and 5 bases, there was a span of 12 bases. The CDR3 totals 14 residues. Per the germline V gene, CDR1 is MNHNS and CDR2 is SASEGT. The CDR3 is CASSDRGWVDTQYF. In DNA, the CDR3 is TGTGCCAGCAGTGATCGGGGGTGGGTAGATACGCAGTATTTT.

J is TRBJ1-5 and V is TRBV5-6; no clear D. The V and J ends lost 3 bases and 3 bases respectively, with 13 bases between them. The CDR3 has 15 amino acids. Germline CDR1 is SGHDT and CDR2 is YYEEEE. The CDR3 region has the DNA TGTGCCAGCAGCTCCCACCGGAGCTTCAATCAGCCCCAGCATTTT. Protein product: CASSSHRSFNQPQHF.

This clone appeared a single time. This chain joins TRBV12-3 or TRBV12-4 and TRBJ1-3; D call uncertain. CDR3 length equals 13 residues. V lost 6 bases and J 0 bases, leaving 6 bases between the germline ends. CDR3 in amino acids: CASSSNSGNTIYF. For the CDR3, the DNA is TGTGCCAGCAGCTCAAACTCTGGAAACACCATATATTTT.

The genes are TRBV7-2 and TRBJ1-2, with D unresolved. This CDR3 spans 12 amino acids. V was cut by 5 bases and J by 8 bases, with 12 bases left in between. Germline loops: CDR1 SGHTA, CDR2 FQGNSA. The CDR3 nucleotides are TGTGCCAGCAGCCAGGCCTTTAGCGGCTACACCTTC. It yields the protein CASSQAFSGYTF. The full variable domain, with the rest looked up from reference TRBV7-2 and TRBJ1-2, is GAGVSQSPSNKVTEKGKDVELRCDPISGHTALYWYRQSLGQGLEFLIYFQGNSAPDKSGLPSDRFSAERTGGSVSTLTIQRTQQEDSAVYLCASSQAFSGYTFGSGTRLTVV.

The chain carries TRBV30 and TRBJ1-1; no reliable D call. Germline V CDR1 and CDR2: GTSNPN, SVGIG (reference sequence). This CDR3 is 13 amino acids long. V was pared by 2 bases and J by 1 base, with 8 bases between. CDR3 nucleotide sequence: TGTGCCTGGAGTTCTACAGAGAACACTGAAGCTTTCTTT. Translating it yields CAWSSTENTEAFF. The full variable domain, completed using reference TRBV30 and TRBJ1-1, is SQTIHQWPATLVQPVGSPLSLECTVEGTSNPNLYWYRQAAGRGLQLLFYSVGIGQISSEVPQNLSASRPQDRQFILSSKKLLLSDSGFYLCAWSSTENTEAFFGQGTRLTVV.

The rearrangement joins TRBV5-4 to TRBJ2-3; 14 nucleotides line up with TRBD2. The germline CDR1 and CDR2 sequences are SGHNT and YYREEE (reference sequence). V lost 4 bases and J lost 3; bases outside the gene matches: 4. This CDR3 contains 16 residues. The CDR3 reads CASSVGTSGGTDTQYF. In nucleotides, the CDR3 is TGTGCCAGCAGCGTTGGGACTAGCGGGGGTACAGATACGCAGTATTTT.

This chain joins TRBV6-5 and TRBJ1-2; 12 bases agree with TRBD1. The CDR3 length is 15 residues. The trim removed 0 bases at V and 7 bases at J, leaving 3 bases unmatched. Germline V gives CDR1 MNHEY, CDR2 SVGAGI. The CDR3 reads CASSYSGTGGVGYTF. Written as DNA, the CDR3 is TGTGCCAGCAGTTACTCCGGGACAGGGGGCGTTGGCTACACCTTC.

This clone has only a few counts. The genes are TRBV5-1 and TRBJ1-1; D ambiguous. The ends were cut back, 0 bases at V and 1 base at J, with 13 bases in the middle. CDR3 length: 16 amino acids. CDR1 is SGHRS, CDR2 YFSETQ, per germline. The CDR3, as DNA: TGCGCCAGCAGCTTGGTGGCGCACAGCCAGAACACTGAAGCTTTCTTT. It yields the protein CASSLVAHSQNTEAFF.

The chain is built from TRBV19 and TRBJ2-1; 12 positions agree with TRBD2. The ends lost 3 bases at V and 4 bases at J; junction bases unmatched: 4. This CDR3 has 16 amino acids. Looked up from germline, CDR1 is LNHDA and CDR2 is SQIVND (reference sequence). The CDR3: CASSMGTSGGYNEQFF. In nucleotides, the CDR3 is TGTGCCAGTAGTATGGGCACTAGCGGGGGGTACAATGAGCAGTTCTTC.

V gene TRBV9 combines with J gene TRBJ2-5; D remains unclear. This CDR3 spans 14 amino acids. Trimming took 0 bases from V and 5 from J, leaving 11 bases between them. Germline loops: CDR1 SGDLS, CDR2 YYNGEE. Here the CDR3 reads CASSVGLGVETQYF. Written as DNA, the CDR3 is TGTGCCAGCAGCGTAGGCTTAGGTGTGGAGACCCAGTACTTC.

The chain recombines TRBV7-3 with TRBJ1-2; TRBD1 agrees at 9 bases. This CDR3 is 15 amino acids long. The germline V gene has CDR1 SGHTA and CDR2 FQGTGA. The ends lost 5 bases at V and 4 bases at J; junction bases unmatched: 8. CDR3 in amino acids: CASSVSGTGTYGYTF. CDR3 coding DNA: TGTGCCAGCAGCGTATCCGGGACAGGGACCTATGGCTACACCTTC.

The chain carries TRBV27 and TRBJ1-4, with 7 bases lining up with TRBD1. From germline, CDR1 is MNHEY and CDR2 SMNVEV (reference sequence). The CDR3 spans 14 residues. V shed 4 bases, J shed 8 bases, and the junction held 7 bases outside the gene matches. The CDR3 sequence is CASSSTGRGEKLFF. The CDR3 DNA reads as TGTGCCAGCAGTTCGACAGGGAGGGGAGAAAAACTGTTTTTT.